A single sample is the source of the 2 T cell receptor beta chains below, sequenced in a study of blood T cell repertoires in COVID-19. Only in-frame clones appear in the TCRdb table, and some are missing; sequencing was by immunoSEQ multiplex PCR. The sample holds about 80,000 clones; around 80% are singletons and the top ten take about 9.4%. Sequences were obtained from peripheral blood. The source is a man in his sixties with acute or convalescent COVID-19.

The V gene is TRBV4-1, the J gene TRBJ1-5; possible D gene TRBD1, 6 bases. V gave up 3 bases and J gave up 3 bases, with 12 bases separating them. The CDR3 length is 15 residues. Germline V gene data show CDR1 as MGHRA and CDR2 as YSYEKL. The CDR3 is CASSQEQGFNQPQHF. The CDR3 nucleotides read TGCGCCAGCAGCCAGGAACAGGGATTCAATCAGCCCCAGCATTTT.

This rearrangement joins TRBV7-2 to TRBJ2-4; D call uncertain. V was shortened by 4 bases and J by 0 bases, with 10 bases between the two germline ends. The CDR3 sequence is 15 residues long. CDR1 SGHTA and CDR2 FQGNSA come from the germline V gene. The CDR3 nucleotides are TGTGCCAGCAGCTCACGACTGATAGCCAAAAACATTCAGTACTTC. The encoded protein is CASSSRLIAKNIQYF.